This TCR beta chain was captured by sequencing in a study of cytomegalovirus exposure and HLA in healthy donors. Trimming took off 3 bases at V and 1 base at J, with 9 bases between the two ends. The CDR3 consists of 14 residues. Germline CDR1 and CDR2: MDHEN and SYDVKM. It was with 60 Vbeta and 13 Jbeta primers that the PCR ran. The assay was immunoSEQ multiplex PCR, and TCRdb's table has in-frame clones only and misses some. Found here are 130,000 or so clones, 65% to 80% of them singletons; the top ten hold about 6%. This receptor was obtained from a man between 18 and 35 years old in good health and CMV-seropositive. J is TRBJ1-1 and V is TRBV28; D is perhaps TRBD1 (5 bases). The specimen was PBMCs. The CDR3 DNA reads TGTGCCAGCAGTTTGAACAGGCCGAACACTGAAGCTTTCTTT. Translation gives CASSLNRPNTEAFF.